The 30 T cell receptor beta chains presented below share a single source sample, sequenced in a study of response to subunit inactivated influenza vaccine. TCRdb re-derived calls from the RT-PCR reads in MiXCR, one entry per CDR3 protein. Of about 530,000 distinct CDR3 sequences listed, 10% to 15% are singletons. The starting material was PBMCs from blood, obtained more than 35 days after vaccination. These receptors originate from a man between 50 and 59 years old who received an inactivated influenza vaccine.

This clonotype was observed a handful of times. This CDR3 is CSARVGTGVRGTQYF. The CDR3 nucleotides read TGCAGTGCTAGAGTAGGGACGGGGGTTAGGGGGACCCAGTACTTC. The chain is built from TRBV20-1 and TRBJ2-5, with a possible D match to TRBD2 (6 bases). CDR1 is DFQATT and CDR2 is SNEGSKA in the germline V gene (reference sequence). The CDR3 contains 15 residues. With 1 base removed from V and 7 bases from J, the gap between germline ends came to 19 bases.

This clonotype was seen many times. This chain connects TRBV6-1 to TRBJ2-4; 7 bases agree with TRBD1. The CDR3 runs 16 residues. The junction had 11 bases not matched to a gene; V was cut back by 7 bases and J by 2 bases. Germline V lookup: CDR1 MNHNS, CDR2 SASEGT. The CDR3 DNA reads TGTGCCAGCAAGGGGGCCGGTCGGGGCACCAAAAACATTCAGTACTTC. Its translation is CASKGAGRGTKNIQYF.

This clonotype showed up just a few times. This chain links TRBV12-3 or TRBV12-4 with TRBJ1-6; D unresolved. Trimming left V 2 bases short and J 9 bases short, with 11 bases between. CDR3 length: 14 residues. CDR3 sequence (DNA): TGTGCCAGCAGTTTAAGGGCAGGAGGTTCACCCCTCCACTTT. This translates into CASSLRAGGSPLHF.

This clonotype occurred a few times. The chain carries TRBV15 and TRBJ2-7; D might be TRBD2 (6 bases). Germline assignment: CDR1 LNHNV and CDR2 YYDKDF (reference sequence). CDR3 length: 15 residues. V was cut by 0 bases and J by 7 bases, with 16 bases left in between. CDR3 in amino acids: CATSRDRLASREQYF. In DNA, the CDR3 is TGTGCCACCAGCAGAGATCGTCTAGCGTCTAGGGAGCAGTACTTC. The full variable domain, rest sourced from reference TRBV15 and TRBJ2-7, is DAMVIQNPRYQVTQFGKPVTLSCSQTLNHNVMYWYQQKSSQAPKLLFHYYDKDFNNEADTPDNFQSRRPNTSFCFLDIRSPGLGDTAMYLCATSRDRLASREQYFGPGTRLTVT.

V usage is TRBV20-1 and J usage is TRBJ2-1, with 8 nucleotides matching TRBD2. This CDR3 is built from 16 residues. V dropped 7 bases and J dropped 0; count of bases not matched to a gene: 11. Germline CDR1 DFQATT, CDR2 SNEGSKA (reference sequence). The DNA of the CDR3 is TGCAGTGGGTTAAACTTAGCGGGGAGCTCCTACAATGAGCAGTTCTTC. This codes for CSGLNLAGSSYNEQFF.

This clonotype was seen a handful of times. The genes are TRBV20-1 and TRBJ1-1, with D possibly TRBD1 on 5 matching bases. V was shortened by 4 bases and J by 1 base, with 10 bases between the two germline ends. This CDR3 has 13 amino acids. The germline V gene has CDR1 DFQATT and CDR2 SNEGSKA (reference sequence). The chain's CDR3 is CSATETANTEAFF. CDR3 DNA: TGCAGTGCTACAGAGACAGCGAACACTGAAGCTTTCTTT.

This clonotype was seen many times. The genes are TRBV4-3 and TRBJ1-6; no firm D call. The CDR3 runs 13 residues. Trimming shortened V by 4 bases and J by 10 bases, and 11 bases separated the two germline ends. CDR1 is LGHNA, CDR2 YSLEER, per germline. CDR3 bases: TGCGCCAGCAGCCCCCACTTATGGTCACCCCTCCACTTT. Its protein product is CASSPHLWSPLHF.

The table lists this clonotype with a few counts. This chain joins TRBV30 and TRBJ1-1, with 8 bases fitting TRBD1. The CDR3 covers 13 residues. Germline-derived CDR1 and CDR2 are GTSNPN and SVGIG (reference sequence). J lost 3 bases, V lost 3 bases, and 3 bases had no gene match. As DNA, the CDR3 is TGTGCCTGGAGGGACAGGGTGTACACTGAAGCTTTCTTT. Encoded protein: CAWRDRVYTEAFF.

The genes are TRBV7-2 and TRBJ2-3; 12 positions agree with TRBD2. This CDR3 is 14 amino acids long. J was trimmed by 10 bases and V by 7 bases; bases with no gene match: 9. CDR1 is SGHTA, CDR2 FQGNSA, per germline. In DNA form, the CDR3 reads TGTGCCAGCATGGGATCTAGCGGGGGGGCCGCGCAGTATTTT. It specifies CASMGSSGGAAQYF.

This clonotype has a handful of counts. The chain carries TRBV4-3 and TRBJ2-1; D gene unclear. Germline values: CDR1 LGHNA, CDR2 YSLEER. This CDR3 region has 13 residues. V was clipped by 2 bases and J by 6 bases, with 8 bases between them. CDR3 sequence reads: CASSQYEVNEQFF. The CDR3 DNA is TGCGCCAGCAGCCAATATGAGGTCAATGAGCAGTTCTTC.

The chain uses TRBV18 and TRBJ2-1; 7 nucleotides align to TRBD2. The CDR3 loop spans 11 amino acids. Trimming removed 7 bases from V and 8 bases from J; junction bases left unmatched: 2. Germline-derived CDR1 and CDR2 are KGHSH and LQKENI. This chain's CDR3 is CASCTSDEQFF. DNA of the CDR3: TGTGCCAGCTGCACTAGCGATGAGCAGTTCTTC.

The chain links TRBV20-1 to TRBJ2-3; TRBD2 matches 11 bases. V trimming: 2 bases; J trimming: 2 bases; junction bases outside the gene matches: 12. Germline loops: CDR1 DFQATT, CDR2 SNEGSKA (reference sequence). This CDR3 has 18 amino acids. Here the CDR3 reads CSARIAGTSGLSTDTQYF. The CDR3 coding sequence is TGCAGTGCTAGAATCGCCGGGACTAGCGGACTATCCACAGATACGCAGTATTTT.

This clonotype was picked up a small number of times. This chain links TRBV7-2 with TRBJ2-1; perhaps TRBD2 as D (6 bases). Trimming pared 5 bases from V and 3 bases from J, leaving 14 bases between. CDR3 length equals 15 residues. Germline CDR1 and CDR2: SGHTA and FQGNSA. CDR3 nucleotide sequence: TGTGCCAGCAGCCATCCAGGGACTGTCTACAATGAGCAGTTCTTC. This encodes CASSHPGTVYNEQFF. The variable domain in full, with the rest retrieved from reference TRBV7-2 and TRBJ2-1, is GAGVSQSPSNKVTEKGKDVELRCDPISGHTALYWYRQSLGQGLEFLIYFQGNSAPDKSGLPSDRFSAERTGGSVSTLTIQRTQQEDSAVYLCASSHPGTVYNEQFFGPGTRLTVL.

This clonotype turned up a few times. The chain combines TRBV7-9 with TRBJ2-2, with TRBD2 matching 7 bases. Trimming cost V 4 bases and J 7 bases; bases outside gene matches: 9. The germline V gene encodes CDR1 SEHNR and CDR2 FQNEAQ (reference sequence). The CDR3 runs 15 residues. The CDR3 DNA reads TGTGCCAGCAGCTCTAACAGCGGGGTAAACGGGGAGCTGTTTTTT. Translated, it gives CASSSNSGVNGELFF.

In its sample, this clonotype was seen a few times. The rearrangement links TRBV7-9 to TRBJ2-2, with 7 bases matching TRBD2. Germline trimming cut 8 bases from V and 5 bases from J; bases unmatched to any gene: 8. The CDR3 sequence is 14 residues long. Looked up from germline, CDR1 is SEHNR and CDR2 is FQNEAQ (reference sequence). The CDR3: CASRITGGTGELFF. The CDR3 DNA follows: TGTGCCAGCCGAATAACGGGAGGAACCGGGGAGCTGTTTTTT.

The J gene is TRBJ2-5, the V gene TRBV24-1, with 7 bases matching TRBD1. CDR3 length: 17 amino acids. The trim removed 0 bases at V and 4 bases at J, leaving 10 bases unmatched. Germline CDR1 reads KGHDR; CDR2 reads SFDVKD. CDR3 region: CATSDLDPVAGGETQYF. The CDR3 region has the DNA TGTGCCACCAGTGATTTGGATCCGGTGGCAGGGGGAGAGACCCAGTACTTC.

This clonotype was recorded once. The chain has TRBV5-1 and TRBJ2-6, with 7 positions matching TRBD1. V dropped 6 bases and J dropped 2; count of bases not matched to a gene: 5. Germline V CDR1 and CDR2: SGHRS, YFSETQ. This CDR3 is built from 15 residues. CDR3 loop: CASTGQAAGANVLTF. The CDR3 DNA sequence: TGCGCCAGCACCGGACAGGCTGCTGGGGCCAACGTCCTGACTTTC.

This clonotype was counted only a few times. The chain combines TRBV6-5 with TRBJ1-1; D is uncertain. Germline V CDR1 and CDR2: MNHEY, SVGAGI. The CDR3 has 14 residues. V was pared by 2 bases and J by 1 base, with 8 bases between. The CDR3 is CASSYGRSNTEAFF. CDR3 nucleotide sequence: TGTGCCAGCAGTTACGGCCGATCGAACACTGAAGCTTTCTTT.

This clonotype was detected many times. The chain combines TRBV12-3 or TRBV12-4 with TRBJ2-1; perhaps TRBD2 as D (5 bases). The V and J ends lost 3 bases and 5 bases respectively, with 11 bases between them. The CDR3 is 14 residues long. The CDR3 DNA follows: TGTGCCAGCAGTTTCCTCCAGCGGAACAATGAGCAGTTCTTC. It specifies CASSFLQRNNEQFF.

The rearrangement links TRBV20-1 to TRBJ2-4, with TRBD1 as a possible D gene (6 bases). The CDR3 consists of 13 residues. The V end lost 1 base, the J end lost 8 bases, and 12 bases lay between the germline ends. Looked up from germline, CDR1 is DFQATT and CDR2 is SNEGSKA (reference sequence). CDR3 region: CSARGRGRDIQYF. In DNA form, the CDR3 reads TGCAGTGCTAGAGGCAGGGGTCGGGACATTCAGTACTTC.

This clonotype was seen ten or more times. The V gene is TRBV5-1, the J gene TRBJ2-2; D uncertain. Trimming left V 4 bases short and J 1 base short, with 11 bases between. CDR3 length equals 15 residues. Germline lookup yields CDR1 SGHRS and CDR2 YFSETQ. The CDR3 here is CASSQTPGNTGELFF. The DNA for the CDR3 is TGCGCCAGCAGCCAAACGCCGGGGAACACCGGGGAGCTGTTTTTT.

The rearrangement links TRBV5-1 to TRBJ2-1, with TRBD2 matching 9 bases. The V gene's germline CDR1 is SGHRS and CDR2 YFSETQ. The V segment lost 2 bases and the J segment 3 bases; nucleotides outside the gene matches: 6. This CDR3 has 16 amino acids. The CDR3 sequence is CASSFTSGLGYNEQFF. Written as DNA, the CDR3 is TGCGCCAGCAGCTTTACTAGCGGGCTTGGCTACAATGAGCAGTTCTTC.

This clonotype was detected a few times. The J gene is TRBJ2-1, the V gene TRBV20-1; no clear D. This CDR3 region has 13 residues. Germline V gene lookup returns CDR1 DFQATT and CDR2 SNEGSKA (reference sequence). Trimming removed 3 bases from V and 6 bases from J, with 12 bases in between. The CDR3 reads CSASVIPGNEQFF. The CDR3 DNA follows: TGCAGTGCTAGTGTTATTCCGGGCAATGAGCAGTTCTTC.

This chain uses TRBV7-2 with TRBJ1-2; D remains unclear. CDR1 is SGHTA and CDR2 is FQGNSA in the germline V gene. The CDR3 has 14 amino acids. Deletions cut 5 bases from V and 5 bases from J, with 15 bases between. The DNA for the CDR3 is TGTGCCAGCAGCCCCACGGGGTCGCTTTATGGCTACACCTTC. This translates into CASSPTGSLYGYTF.

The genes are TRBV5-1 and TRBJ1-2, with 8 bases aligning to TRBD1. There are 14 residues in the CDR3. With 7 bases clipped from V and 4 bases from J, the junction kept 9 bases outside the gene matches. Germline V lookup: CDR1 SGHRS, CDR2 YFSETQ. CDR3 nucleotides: TGCGCCAGCTCCGATGGCACAGGGGGCTATGGCTACACCTTC. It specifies CASSDGTGGYGYTF.

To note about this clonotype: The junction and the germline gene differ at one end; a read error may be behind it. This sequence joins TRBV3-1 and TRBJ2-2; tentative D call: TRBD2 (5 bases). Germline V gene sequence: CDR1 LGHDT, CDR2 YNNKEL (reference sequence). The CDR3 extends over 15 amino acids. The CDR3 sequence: CASTQRGFLTGELFF. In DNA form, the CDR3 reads TGTGCCAGCACCCAAAGAGGGTTTCTAACCGGGGAGCTGTTTTTT.

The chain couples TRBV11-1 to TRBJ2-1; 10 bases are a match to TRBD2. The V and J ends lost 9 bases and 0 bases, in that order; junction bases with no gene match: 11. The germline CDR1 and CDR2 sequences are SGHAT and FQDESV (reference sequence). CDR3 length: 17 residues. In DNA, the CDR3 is TGTGCCAGTGGGGCAAGCGGGAGGGCGGCCTCCTACAATGAGCAGTTCTTC. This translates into CASGASGRAASYNEQFF. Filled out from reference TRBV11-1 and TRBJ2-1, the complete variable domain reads EAEVAQSPRYKITEKSQAVAFWCDPISGHATLYWYRQILGQGPELLVQFQDESVVDDSQLPKDRFSAERLKGVDSTLKIQPAELGDSAMYLCASGASGRAASYNEQFFGPGTRLTVL.

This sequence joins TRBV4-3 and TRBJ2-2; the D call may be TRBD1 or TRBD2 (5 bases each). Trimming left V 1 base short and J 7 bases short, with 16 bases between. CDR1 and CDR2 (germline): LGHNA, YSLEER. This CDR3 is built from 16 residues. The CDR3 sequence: CASSQGQGRMGGELFF. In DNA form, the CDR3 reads TGCGCCAGCAGCCAAGGGCAGGGACGCATGGGCGGGGAGCTGTTTTTT.

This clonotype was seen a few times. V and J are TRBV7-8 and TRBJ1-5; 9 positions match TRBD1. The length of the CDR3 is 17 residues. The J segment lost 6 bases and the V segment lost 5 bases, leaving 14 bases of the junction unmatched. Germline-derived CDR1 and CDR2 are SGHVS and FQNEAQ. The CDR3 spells CASSLTYRDREGQPQHF. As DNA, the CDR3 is TGTGCCAGCAGCCTCACCTACCGGGACAGGGAGGGTCAGCCCCAGCATTTT.

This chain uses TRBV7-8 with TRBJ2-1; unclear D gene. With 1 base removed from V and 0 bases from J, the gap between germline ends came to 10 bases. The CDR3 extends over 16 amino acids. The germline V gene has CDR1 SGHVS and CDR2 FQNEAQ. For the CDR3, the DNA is TGTGCCAGCAGCTTAGTGGCTAGAAGCTCCTACAATGAGCAGTTCTTC. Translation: CASSLVARSSYNEQFF. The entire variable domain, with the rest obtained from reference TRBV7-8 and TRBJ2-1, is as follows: GAGVSQSPRYKVAKRGQDVALRCDPISGHVSLFWYQQALGQGPEFLTYFQNEAQLDKSGLPSDRFFAERPEGSVSTLKIQRTQQEDSAVYLCASSLVARSSYNEQFFGPGTRLTVL.